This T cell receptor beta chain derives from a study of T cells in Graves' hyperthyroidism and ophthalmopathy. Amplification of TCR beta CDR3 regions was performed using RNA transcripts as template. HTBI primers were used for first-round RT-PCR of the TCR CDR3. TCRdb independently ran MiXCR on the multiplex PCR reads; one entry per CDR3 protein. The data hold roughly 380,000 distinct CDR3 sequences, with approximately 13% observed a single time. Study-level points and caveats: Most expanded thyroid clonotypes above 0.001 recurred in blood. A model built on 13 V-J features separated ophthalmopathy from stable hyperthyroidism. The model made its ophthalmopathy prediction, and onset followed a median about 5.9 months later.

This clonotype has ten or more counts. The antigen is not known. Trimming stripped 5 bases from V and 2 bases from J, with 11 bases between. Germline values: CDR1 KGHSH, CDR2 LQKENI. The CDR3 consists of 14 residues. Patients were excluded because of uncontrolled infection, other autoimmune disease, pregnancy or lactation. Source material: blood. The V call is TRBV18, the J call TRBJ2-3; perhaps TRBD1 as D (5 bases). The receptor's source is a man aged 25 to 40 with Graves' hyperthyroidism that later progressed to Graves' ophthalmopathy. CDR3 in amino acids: CASSIQGPTDTQYF. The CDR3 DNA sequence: TGTGCCAGCTCAATCCAGGGTCCCACAGATACGCAGTATTTT.